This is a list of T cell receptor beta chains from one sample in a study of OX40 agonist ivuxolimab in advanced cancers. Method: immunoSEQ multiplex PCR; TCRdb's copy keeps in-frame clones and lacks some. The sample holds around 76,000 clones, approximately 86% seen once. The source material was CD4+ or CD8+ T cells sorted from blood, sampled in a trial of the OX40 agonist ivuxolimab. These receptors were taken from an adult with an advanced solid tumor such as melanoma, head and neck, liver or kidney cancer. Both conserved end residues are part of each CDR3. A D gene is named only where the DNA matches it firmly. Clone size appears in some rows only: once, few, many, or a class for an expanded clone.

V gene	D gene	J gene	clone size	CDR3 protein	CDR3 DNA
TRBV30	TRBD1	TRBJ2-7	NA	CAWNPGTGVTYEQYF	TGTGCCTGGAATCCGGGGACAGGGGTAACCTACGAGCAGTACTTC
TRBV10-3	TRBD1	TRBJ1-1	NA	CAISGDRELTEAFF	TGTGCCATCAGCGGGGACAGGGAGCTCACTGAAGCTTTCTTT
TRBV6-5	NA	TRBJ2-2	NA	CASSYRARGTGELFF	TGTGCCAGCAGTTATAGGGCCAGAGGCACCGGGGAGCTGTTTTTT
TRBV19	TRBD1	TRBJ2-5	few	CATRRTGGRETQYF	TGTGCCACCCGCCGGACAGGGGGTCGAGAGACCCAGTACTTC
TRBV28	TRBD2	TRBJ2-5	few	CASSPGTSGETQYF	TGTGCCAGCAGTCCGGGGACTAGCGGGGAGACCCAGTACTTC
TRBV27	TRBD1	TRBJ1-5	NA	CASSSGGISNQPQHF	TGTGCCAGCAGTTCAGGGGGCATTAGCAATCAGCCCCAGCATTTT
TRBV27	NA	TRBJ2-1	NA	CASSFGGGAPGNEQFF	TGTGCCAGCAGTTTTGGAGGGGGCGCCCCCGGAAATGAGCAGTTCTTC
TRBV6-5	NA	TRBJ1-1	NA	CASLPSGGMNTEAFF	TGTGCCAGCTTGCCCTCGGGCGGAATGAACACTGAAGCTTTCTTT
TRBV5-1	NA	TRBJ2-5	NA	CASTRGGSSETQYF	TGCGCCAGCACCAGGGGCGGATCGTCGGAGACCCAGTACTTC
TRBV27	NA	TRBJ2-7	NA	CASRVFATDPSYEQYF	TGTGCCAGTCGAGTTTTTGCGACAGACCCCTCCTACGAGCAGTACTTC
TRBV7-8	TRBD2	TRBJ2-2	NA	CASSLGLGLAAGELFF	TGTGCCAGCAGCTTAGGCCTAGGACTAGCGGCCGGGGAGCTGTTTTTT
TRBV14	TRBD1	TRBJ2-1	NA	CASSQPGQAPGEQFF	TGTGCCAGCAGCCAACCGGGACAGGCCCCTGGTGAGCAGTTCTTC
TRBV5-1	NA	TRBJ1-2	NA	CASSPPSTYGYTF	TGCGCCAGCAGCCCACCGAGCACCTATGGCTACACCTTC
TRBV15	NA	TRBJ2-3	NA	CATSGRFADTQYF	TGTGCCACCAGCGGCAGGTTCGCAGATACGCAGTATTTT
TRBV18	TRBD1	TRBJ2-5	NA	CASSPGDSEETQYF	TGTGCCAGCTCACCAGGGGACAGTGAAGAGACCCAGTACTTC
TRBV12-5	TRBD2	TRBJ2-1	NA	CASGLAGNFDEQFF	TGTGCTAGTGGTTTAGCGGGAAATTTCGATGAGCAGTTCTTC
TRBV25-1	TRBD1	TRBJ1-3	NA	CASSRGTGDFGNTIYF	TGTGCCAGCAGCAGGGGGACAGGGGACTTCGGAAACACCATATATTTT